This T cell receptor (beta chain) derives from a study of cytomegalovirus exposure and HLA in healthy donors. The germline gives CDR1 SGHRS, CDR2 YFSETQ. There are 14 residues in the CDR3. Germline trimming cut 0 bases from V and 7 bases from J; bases unmatched to any gene: 6. A multiplex PCR was run with 60 Vbeta primers and 13 Jbeta primers. The method was immunoSEQ multiplex PCR; TCRdb's version includes in-frame clones alone and lacks a portion of them. The sample holds around 130,000 clones, 60% to 85% seen once. Findings of the study overall: The likely explanation for a cluster of highly shared sequence variants was sequencing artifact.

This clone was found a few times. What it binds is unknown. This chain joins TRBV5-1 and TRBJ1-1, with 7 nucleotides matching TRBD1. The sample taken for sequencing was PBMCs. This TCR was recovered from a man aged 35-49 years in good health and CMV-seronegative. This chain's CDR3 is CASSLVARGDEAFF. Here the CDR3 DNA reads TGCGCCAGCAGCTTGGTCGCCAGGGGGGATGAAGCTTTCTTT.